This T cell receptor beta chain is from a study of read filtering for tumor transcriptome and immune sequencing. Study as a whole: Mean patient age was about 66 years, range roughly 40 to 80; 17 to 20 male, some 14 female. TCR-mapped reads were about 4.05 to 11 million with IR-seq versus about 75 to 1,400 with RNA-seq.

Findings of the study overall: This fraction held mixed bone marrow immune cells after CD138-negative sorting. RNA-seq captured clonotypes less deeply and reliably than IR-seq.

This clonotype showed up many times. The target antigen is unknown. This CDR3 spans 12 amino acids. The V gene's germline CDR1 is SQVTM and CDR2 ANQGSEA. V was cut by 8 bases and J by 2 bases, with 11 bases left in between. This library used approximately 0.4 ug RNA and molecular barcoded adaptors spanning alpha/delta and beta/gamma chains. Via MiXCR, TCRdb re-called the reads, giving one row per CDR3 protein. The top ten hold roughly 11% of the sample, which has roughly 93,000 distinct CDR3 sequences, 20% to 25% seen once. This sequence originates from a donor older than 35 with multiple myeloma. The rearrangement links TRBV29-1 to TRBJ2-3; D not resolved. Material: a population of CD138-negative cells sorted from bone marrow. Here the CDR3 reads CSYTEPTDTQYF. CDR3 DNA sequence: TGCAGCTATACAGAACCCACAGATACGCAGTATTTT.